Listed here are 32 T cell receptor beta chains from one sample, sequenced in a study of CD8 T cells in ankylosing spondylitis. TCRdb called the 5' RACE reads again in MiXCR, with one record for every CDR3 protein. Of 150,000 to 200,000 distinct CDR3 sequences in the sample, about 18% were seen once. Sequenced input: blood, either unsorted or a sorted T cell fraction (not recorded which). The receptors here all came from a male donor aged 10-30 years with ankylosing spondylitis or in good health (not recorded which).

This clonotype was observed at least ten times. The rearrangement uses TRBV6-5 and TRBJ2-2; 9 bases map to TRBD1. This CDR3 is 14 amino acids long. V was clipped by 8 bases and J by 3 bases; unmatched bases: 4. Germline V gives CDR1 MNHEY, CDR2 SVGAGI. The chain's CDR3 is CASFTGGDTGELFF. The CDR3 nucleotides read TGTGCCAGCTTTACAGGGGGCGACACCGGGGAGCTGTTTTTT.

The chain couples TRBV6-2 or TRBV6-3 to TRBJ2-7; TRBD2 is a possible D gene (5 bases). CDR1 is MNHEY and CDR2 is SVGEGT in the germline V gene. The CDR3 has 12 amino acids. V lost 6 bases, J lost 7 bases, and 13 bases lay in between. The CDR3 loop reads CASSGVLGEQYF. CDR3 sequence (DNA): TGTGCCAGCAGCGGGGTATTGGGGGAGCAGTACTTC.

This clonotype was seen repeatedly, ten times or more. CDR3 nucleotides: TGTGCCAGCAGCTTAGCGCGCGGGACCCTGAACACCGGGGAGCTGTTTTTT. This translates into CASSLARGTLNTGELFF. The chain employs TRBV7-9 and TRBJ2-2; D possibly corresponds to TRBD2 (6 bases). This CDR3 spans 17 amino acids. V lost 0 bases and J lost 1, with 12 bases in between. CDR1 is SEHNR, CDR2 FQNEAQ, per germline (reference sequence).

The chain links TRBV7-2 to TRBJ2-7; TRBD1 matches at 10 bases. Trimming removed 4 bases from V and 3 bases from J; junction bases left unmatched: 9. Germline CDR1 and CDR2: SGHTA and FQGNSA. The CDR3 extends over 16 amino acids. In nucleotides, the CDR3 is TGTGCCAGCAGCTCAAGCCTGGGGGACAGGGGCTACGAGCAGTACTTC. Translated: CASSSSLGDRGYEQYF.

This clonotype came up many times. This chain connects TRBV15 to TRBJ2-1, with 10 nucleotides matching TRBD2. This CDR3 region has 14 residues. CDR1 and CDR2 from the germline V gene are LNHNV and YYDKDF (reference sequence). V lost 4 bases and J lost 7; bases outside the gene matches: 4. This chain's CDR3 is CATSTMTSGNEQFF. As DNA, the CDR3 is TGTGCCACCAGCACTATGACTAGCGGGAATGAGCAGTTCTTC. Full variable domain (rest looked up from reference TRBV15 and TRBJ2-1): DAMVIQNPRYQVTQFGKPVTLSCSQTLNHNVMYWYQQKSSQAPKLLFHYYDKDFNNEADTPDNFQSRRPNTSFCFLDIRSPGLGDTAMYLCATSTMTSGNEQFFGPGTRLTVL.

This clonotype was seen repeatedly, ten times or more. The V call is TRBV13, the J call TRBJ1-3; no reliable D call. V was clipped by 5 bases and J by 2 bases, with 19 bases between them. The CDR3 spans 17 residues. The germline CDR1 and CDR2 sequences are PRHDT and FYEKMQ (reference sequence). Here the CDR3 DNA reads TGTGCCAGCAGCCCTACTGCCTCCATGTCGGCTGGAAACACCATATATTTT. Translating gives CASSPTASMSAGNTIYF. Based on the CDR3 plus reference TRBV13 and TRBJ1-3, the full variable domain is AAGVIQSPRHLIKEKRETATLKCYPIPRHDTVYWYQQGPGQDPQFLISFYEKMQSDKGSIPDRFSAQQFSDYHSELNMSSLELGDSALYFCASSPTASMSAGNTIYFGEGSWLTVV.

This clonotype was counted ten times or more. The chain has TRBV12-3 or TRBV12-4 and TRBJ2-5; D uncertain. The CDR3 is 13 residues long. Trimming cost V 7 bases and J 1 base, with 10 bases left between them. The chain's CDR3 is CASNHRAQETQYF. The CDR3 coding sequence is TGTGCCAGCAATCACAGAGCCCAAGAGACCCAGTACTTC.

This chain connects TRBV19 to TRBJ1-5; D remains unclear. The ends were cut back, 7 bases at V and 4 bases at J, with 11 bases in the middle. The germline CDR1 and CDR2 sequences are LNHDA and SQIVND (reference sequence). This CDR3 is 13 amino acids long. CDR3 nucleotide sequence: TGTGCCAGTAAGTTCGGGGAAAATCAGCCCCAGCATTTT. Encoded protein: CASKFGENQPQHF.

This chain uses TRBV29-1 with TRBJ2-5, with D perhaps TRBD2 (5 bases). The ends were cut back, 7 bases at V and 5 bases at J, with 20 bases in the middle. CDR1 SQVTM and CDR2 ANQGSEA come from the germline V gene. The CDR3 runs to 14 residues. The CDR3 region has the DNA TGCAGCGGGCACGCCACCGGCCCGGGGGAGACCCAGTACTTC. Its protein is CSGHATGPGETQYF.

This clonotype was counted many times. In DNA, the CDR3 is TGTGCCAGCACGGGCATCACAGATACGCAGTATTTT. Its protein is CASTGITDTQYF. The V and J genes are TRBV9 and TRBJ2-3, with D uncertain. The germline V and J ends were trimmed by 6 bases and 2 bases, with 7 bases remaining between them. The CDR3 runs to 12 residues. CDR1 and CDR2 from the germline V gene are SGDLS and YYNGEE.

The CDR3 here is CASSRGARMPGYTF. As DNA, the CDR3 is TGTGCCAGCAGCCGAGGGGCTCGTATGCCAGGCTACACCTTC. The rearrangement uses TRBV7-9 and TRBJ1-2; a possible D gene is TRBD1 (5 bases). This CDR3 has 14 residues. Trimming cost V 5 bases and J 8 bases, with 18 bases left between them. From germline, CDR1 is SEHNR and CDR2 FQNEAQ (reference sequence).

This clonotype occurred a few times. The rearrangement uses TRBV18 and TRBJ1-1; 8 bases align to TRBD1. The V gene's germline CDR1 is KGHSH and CDR2 LQKENI. V trimming: 6 bases; J trimming: 10 bases; junction bases outside the gene matches: 10. CDR3 size: 13 residues. CDR3 loop: CASSPQGAEIAFF. DNA of the CDR3: TGTGCCAGCTCCCCTCAGGGGGCGGAAATAGCTTTCTTT.

Many counts were recorded for this clonotype. The rearrangement uses TRBV10-3 and TRBJ1-5; TRBD1 aligns across 9 bases. Germline V lookup: CDR1 ENHRY, CDR2 SYGVKD. Trimming cost V 6 bases and J 6 bases; bases outside gene matches: 6. There are 14 residues in the CDR3. CDR3 residues: CAISVRDRAQPQHF. The CDR3 DNA follows: TGTGCCATCAGCGTCCGGGACAGGGCTCAGCCCCAGCATTTT.

This clonotype came up many times. The chain has TRBV28 and TRBJ2-2; D gene uncertain. V was clipped by 2 bases and J by 0 bases, with 7 bases between them. Germline-derived CDR1 and CDR2 are MDHEN and SYDVKM. This CDR3 spans 15 amino acids. The CDR3 region has the DNA TGTGCCAGCAGTTTAAGGAGTCCGAACACCGGGGAGCTGTTTTTT. This gives the protein CASSLRSPNTGELFF.

This clonotype showed up many times. V and J are TRBV3-1 and TRBJ2-2; TRBD2 agrees at 7 bases. Germline V gene sequence: CDR1 LGHDT, CDR2 YNNKEL (reference sequence). The CDR3 is made up of 14 amino acids. V lost 6 bases and J lost 6; bases outside the gene matches: 7. CDR3 coding DNA: TGTGCCAGCAGTGCGGGAGAGGTGGCCGGGGAGCTGTTTTTT. It translates to CASSAGEVAGELFF.

This clonotype was recorded at least ten times. The chain uses TRBV14 and TRBJ2-1; 14 nucleotides align to TRBD2. The CDR3 contains 17 residues. After removal of 4 bases from V and 7 bases from J, the junction contained 9 bases not matched to a gene. Germline loops: CDR1 SGHDN, CDR2 FVKESK. The CDR3 sequence: CASSPRLAGGQGNEQFF. In DNA form, the CDR3 reads TGTGCCAGCAGCCCTAGACTAGCGGGAGGGCAGGGAAATGAGCAGTTCTTC. The full variable domain, its missing parts supplied by reference TRBV14 and TRBJ2-1, is EAGVTQFPSHSVIEKGQTVTLRCDPISGHDNLYWYRRVMGKEIKFLLHFVKESKQDESGMPNNRFLAERTGGTYSTLKVQPAELEDSGVYFCASSPRLAGGQGNEQFFGPGTRLTVL.

This clonotype was detected ten times or more. The chain combines TRBV4-3 with TRBJ1-4; D uncertain. Germline loops: CDR1 LGHNA, CDR2 YSLEER. This CDR3 spans 13 amino acids. Trimming took off 1 base at V and 5 bases at J, with 5 bases between the two ends. CDR3 amino acids: CASSQARNEKLFF. CDR3 in DNA: TGCGCCAGCAGCCAAGCCAGAAATGAAAAACTGTTTTTT.

The sample holds many counts of this clonotype. The chain couples TRBV6-4 to TRBJ2-2, with 8 bases identical to TRBD2. In germline, CDR1 is MRHNA, CDR2 SNTAGT. This CDR3 region has 16 residues. With V trimmed by 6 bases and J by 6 bases, 12 bases remained unmatched. For the CDR3, the DNA is TGTGCCAGCAGCCCCGAGACTAGCGCCATATCCGGGGAGCTGTTTTTT. It codes for CASSPETSAISGELFF.

Ten or more counts support this clonotype. The V gene is TRBV30, the J gene TRBJ2-7; no firm D call. The CDR3 is made up of 12 amino acids. The V gene lost 1 base and the J gene lost 3 bases, with 7 bases spanning the gap. Germline V lookup: CDR1 GTSNPN, CDR2 SVGIG (reference sequence). The CDR3 region is CAWSADFYEQYF. The CDR3, as DNA: TGTGCCTGGAGTGCAGACTTCTACGAGCAGTACTTC. Full variable domain (remainder filled in from reference TRBV30 and TRBJ2-7): SQTIHQWPATLVQPVGSPLSLECTVEGTSNPNLYWYRQAAGRGLQLLFYSVGIGQISSEVPQNLSASRPQDRQFILSSKKLLLSDSGFYLCAWSADFYEQYFGPGTRLTVT.

This clonotype showed up just a few times. V is TRBV5-4 and J is TRBJ2-7, with D possibly being TRBD2 (5 bases). The CDR3 consists of 18 residues. Trimming took 0 bases from V and 0 from J, leaving 19 bases between them. Germline V gene sequence: CDR1 SGHNT, CDR2 YYREEE (reference sequence). CDR3 coding DNA: TGTGCCAGCAGCTTGGGTCCTCCACAGCGGTCTAGCTCCTACGAGCAGTACTTC. Translating it yields CASSLGPPQRSSSYEQYF.

This clonotype came up many times. The rearrangement links TRBV24-1 to TRBJ2-5; TRBD2 might be the D (5 bases). Germline CDR1 and CDR2: KGHDR and SFDVKD. V shed 0 bases and J shed 2 bases, with 9 bases lying between them. The CDR3 runs 15 residues. This CDR3 reads CATSDLLGGQETQYF. CDR3 sequence (DNA): TGTGCCACCAGTGATTTGCTCGGAGGACAAGAGACCCAGTACTTC.

The table lists this clonotype with many counts. The chain carries TRBV7-2 and TRBJ2-7, with D perhaps TRBD1 (6 bases). CDR3 length equals 15 residues. V was clipped by 5 bases and J by 5 bases, with 19 bases between them. CDR1 is SGHTA and CDR2 is FQGNSA in the germline V gene. The CDR3 loop reads CASSPWGQWVNEQYF. In DNA, the CDR3 is TGTGCCAGCAGCCCCTGGGGGCAGTGGGTCAACGAGCAGTACTTC.

This clonotype has ten or more counts. The chain carries TRBV20-1 and TRBJ2-1; D gene uncertain. The CDR3 consists of 16 residues. V was shortened by 3 bases and J by 0 bases, with 15 bases between the two germline ends. Looked up from germline, CDR1 is DFQATT and CDR2 is SNEGSKA (reference sequence). The CDR3 region is CSASPLGPSSYNEQFF. The CDR3 coding sequence is TGCAGTGCTAGTCCCCTAGGCCCCAGCTCCTACAATGAGCAGTTCTTC.

This clonotype was seen repeatedly, ten times or more. The rearrangement uses TRBV4-3 and TRBJ2-7; weak D call: TRBD2 (6 bases). The CDR3 loop spans 18 amino acids. V lost 1 base and J 0 bases, leaving 19 bases between the germline ends. Per the germline V gene, CDR1 is LGHNA and CDR2 is YSLEER. DNA of the CDR3: TGCGCCAGCAGCCAAGGGCTCCGGGAGTGGGATCTCTCCTACGAGCAGTACTTC. This sequence encodes CASSQGLREWDLSYEQYF.

The chain links TRBV6-1 to TRBJ2-2; tentatively, D is TRBD2 (6 bases). The CDR3 length is 16 residues. From germline, CDR1 is MNHNS and CDR2 SASEGT. V was clipped by 7 bases and J by 5 bases, with 20 bases between them. Written as DNA, the CDR3 is TGTGCCAGCAAGGAGATGCCGGGAGTGGGGACCGGGGAGCTGTTTTTT. Protein: CASKEMPGVGTGELFF.

This clonotype showed up many times. The chain combines TRBV20-1 with TRBJ2-3; possibly TRBD2 for D (5 bases). The CDR3 has 16 residues. Germline V CDR1 and CDR2: DFQATT, SNEGSKA (reference sequence). V lost 3 bases to trimming and J lost 3 bases, with 19 bases between them. CDR3 sequence (DNA): TGCAGTGCTAGGATAGTAGCGTTCGACCGAACAGATACGCAGTATTTT. This translates into CSARIVAFDRTDTQYF.

The table lists this clonotype with many counts. The DNA for the CDR3 is TGCGCCAGCAGCCAATCGGACAGATCCTACGAGCAGTACTTC. This sequence encodes CASSQSDRSYEQYF. This sequence joins TRBV4-3 and TRBJ2-7; maybe TRBD1 (6 bases). The CDR3 length is 14 residues. Germline V lookup: CDR1 LGHNA, CDR2 YSLEER. V dropped 2 bases and J dropped 1 base, with 9 bases sitting between them.

This clonotype came up many times. The chain has TRBV14 and TRBJ2-1, with 8 bases identical to TRBD2. Germline V lookup: CDR1 SGHDN, CDR2 FVKESK. V was clipped by 3 bases and J by 1 base; unmatched bases: 5. This CDR3 has 16 amino acids. Here the CDR3 DNA reads TGTGCCAGCAGCCACACGGGAGGGGGATCCTACAATGAGCAGTTCTTC. It translates to CASSHTGGGSYNEQFF.

V is TRBV27 and J is TRBJ2-3; 10 bases line up with TRBD2. This CDR3 has 15 amino acids. The V segment lost 3 bases and the J segment 5 bases; nucleotides outside the gene matches: 5. CDR1 is MNHEY, CDR2 SMNVEV, per germline (reference sequence). The CDR3 nucleotides read TGTGCCAGCAGTTTTCTAGCGGGAGCAAAAGATACGCAGTATTTT. Translated: CASSFLAGAKDTQYF.

This clonotype was detected many times. The chain carries TRBV5-1 and TRBJ2-5, with 8 bases lining up with TRBD1. CDR3 size: 15 residues. Trimming at V came to 2 bases and at J to 4 bases, leaving 7 bases not matched to a gene. Per germline, CDR1 SGHRS and CDR2 YFSETQ. For the CDR3, the DNA is TGCGCCAGCAGCTTACGTACAGGGGGGTCAGAGACCCAGTACTTC. Its translation is CASSLRTGGSETQYF.

This chain links TRBV2 with TRBJ2-1; the match to TRBD2 covers 10 bases. Germline CDR1 reads SNHLY; CDR2 reads FYNNEI. This CDR3 contains 16 residues. After removal of 8 bases from V and 1 base from J, the junction contained 8 bases not matched to a gene. DNA of the CDR3: TGTGCCAGCCCCGCTAGCGGGAGTCCGTCCTACAATGAGCAGTTCTTC. Translation: CASPASGSPSYNEQFF.

V and J are TRBV4-3 and TRBJ2-7; a weak D match, TRBD2 (5 bases). The germline V gene encodes CDR1 LGHNA and CDR2 YSLEER. Trimming cost V 0 bases and J 7 bases, with 13 bases left between them. CDR3 length equals 14 residues. The CDR3, as DNA: TGCGCCAGCAGCCAAGACATAGGGAGTGGAGAGCAGTACTTC. Translated, it gives CASSQDIGSGEQYF.